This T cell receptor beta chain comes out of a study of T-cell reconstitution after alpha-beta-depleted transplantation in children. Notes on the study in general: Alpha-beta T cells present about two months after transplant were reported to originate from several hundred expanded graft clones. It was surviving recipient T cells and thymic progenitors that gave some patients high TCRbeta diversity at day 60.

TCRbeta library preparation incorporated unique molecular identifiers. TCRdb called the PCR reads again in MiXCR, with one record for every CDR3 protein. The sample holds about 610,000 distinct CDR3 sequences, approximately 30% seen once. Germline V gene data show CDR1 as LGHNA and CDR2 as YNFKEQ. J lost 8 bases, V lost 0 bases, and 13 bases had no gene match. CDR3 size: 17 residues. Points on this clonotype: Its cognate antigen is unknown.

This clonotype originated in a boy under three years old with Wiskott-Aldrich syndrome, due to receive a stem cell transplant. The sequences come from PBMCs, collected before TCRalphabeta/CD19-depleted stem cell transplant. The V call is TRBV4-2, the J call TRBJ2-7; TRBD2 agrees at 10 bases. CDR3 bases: TGTGCCAGCAGCCAAGATTGTGCCAGCGGGAGGGAAGTTAAGCAGTACTTC. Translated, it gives CASSQDCASGREVKQYF.